The 30 T cell receptor beta chains given below trace back to one sample, sequenced in a study of T cells after somatic rescue of genetic block. Sequenced by immunoSEQ multiplex PCR; TCRdb stores in-frame clones only, minus some. The profile covers 14,000 to 15,000 clones, with 70% to 80% appearing a single time and 11% to 15% taken by the ten largest. The material sequenced was peripheral blood mononuclear cells (PBMCs). These receptors were collected from a boy between 10 and 17 years old.

This sequence joins TRBV7-2 and TRBJ2-5; 8 bases are shared with TRBD1. The V gene end was trimmed by 0 bases and the J gene end by 1 base; junction bases not matched to a gene: 4. CDR3 size: 16 residues. Germline CDR1 is SGHTA and CDR2 is FQGNSA. The DNA of the CDR3 is TGTGCCAGCAGCTTAGCGGGCAGGGGGCCCCAAGAGACCCAGTACTTC. This translates into CASSLAGRGPQETQYF.

The genes are TRBV14 and TRBJ1-5; no definite D call. Germline CDR1 reads SGHDN; CDR2 reads FVKESK. CDR3 length: 13 amino acids. V shed 0 bases and J shed 7 bases, with 7 bases lying between them. The CDR3 DNA reads as TGTGCCAGCAGCCAAGACCTTGGCCAGCCCCAGCATTTT. Translation gives CASSQDLGQPQHF.

In this sample, this clone turned up a few times. The rearrangement uses TRBV18 and TRBJ1-6; 7 bases match TRBD1. This CDR3 is built from 16 residues. V lost 4 bases to trimming and J lost 4 bases; unmatched junction nucleotides: 7. Per the germline V gene, CDR1 is KGHSH and CDR2 is LQKENI. The CDR3 sequence: CASSLDRVVYNSPLHF. The CDR3 nucleotides read TGTGCCAGCTCACTTGACAGGGTGGTTTATAATTCACCCCTCCACTTT.

This clone is categorized as large. V usage is TRBV9 and J usage is TRBJ2-2; the D gene could be TRBD1 or TRBD2 (6 bases each). The germline V gene encodes CDR1 SGDLS and CDR2 YYNGEE. V lost 2 bases to trimming and J lost 5 bases, with 13 bases between them. The CDR3 is 15 residues long. Written as DNA, the CDR3 is TGTGCCAGCAGCGTCGTACAGGGAGGTACCGGGGAGCTGTTTTTT. Residues: CASSVVQGGTGELFF.

The CDR3 DNA follows: TGTGCCAGCAGTTTAAGGACAGCGGGAGGAAACACCATATATTTT. It translates to CASSLRTAGGNTIYF. The chain uses TRBV2 and TRBJ1-3, with D perhaps matching TRBD1 (6 bases). The CDR3 has 15 residues. Germline loops: CDR1 SNHLY, CDR2 FYNNEI. V gave up 5 bases and J gave up 4 bases, with 15 bases separating them.

The genes are TRBV4-2 and TRBJ2-7, with 7 bases identical to TRBD1. Trimming at V came to 6 bases and at J to 0 bases, leaving 8 bases not matched to a gene. The CDR3 is made up of 15 amino acids. Looked up from germline, CDR1 is LGHNA and CDR2 is YNFKEQ. This CDR3 is CASRIGGTASYEQYF. As DNA, the CDR3 is TGTGCCAGCAGGATAGGTGGGACAGCCTCCTACGAGCAGTACTTC.

This chain uses TRBV28 with TRBJ2-7, with 8 bases fitting TRBD1. With V trimmed by 5 bases and J by 1 base, 4 bases remained unmatched. The germline CDR1 and CDR2 sequences are MDHEN and SYDVKM. CDR3 length equals 14 residues. In nucleotides, the CDR3 is TGTGCCAGCAGTCCCAGGACAGGGTCCTACGAGCAGTACTTC. Translation gives CASSPRTGSYEQYF.

The CDR3 loop is CASSRDRGYNEQFF. The CDR3 DNA reads TGTGCCAGCAGCCGGGACAGGGGTTACAATGAGCAGTTCTTC. The chain recombines TRBV7-9 with TRBJ2-1; 10 bases agree with TRBD1. Germline-derived CDR1 and CDR2 are SEHNR and FQNEAQ (reference sequence). The V and J ends lost 5 bases and 4 bases, in that order; junction bases with no gene match: 2. The CDR3 runs 14 residues.

The chain joins TRBV28 to TRBJ2-3; TRBD2 aligns across 8 bases. In germline, CDR1 is MDHEN, CDR2 SYDVKM. The CDR3 totals 19 residues. J was trimmed by 4 bases and V by 1 base; bases with no gene match: 16. The CDR3 spells CASSLFAGRGWLGPDTQYF. For the CDR3, the DNA is TGTGCCAGCAGTTTATTCGCCGGGAGGGGTTGGTTGGGACCAGATACGCAGTATTTT.

The V gene is TRBV18, the J gene TRBJ2-2, with TRBD1 matching 9 bases. Per the germline V gene, CDR1 is KGHSH and CDR2 is LQKENI. This CDR3 has 16 residues. V was pared by 3 bases and J by 7 bases, with 9 bases of the junction left unmatched. The CDR3: CASSPQPGQGFGELFF. CDR3 in DNA: TGTGCCAGCTCACCTCAACCGGGACAGGGCTTCGGGGAGCTGTTTTTT.

The V gene is TRBV10-3, the J gene TRBJ1-2; 9 bases align to TRBD1. V gave up 3 bases and J gave up 2 bases; unmatched junction bases: 4. From germline, CDR1 is ENHRY and CDR2 SYGVKD. The CDR3 is made up of 15 amino acids. For the CDR3, the DNA is TGTGCCATCAGTGACCCCGGACAGGGGAACTATGGCTACACCTTC. It encodes CAISDPGQGNYGYTF.

Only a few counts were recorded for this clone. This chain links TRBV28 with TRBJ1-6; D is undetermined. The CDR3 has 17 amino acids. Germline V gene data show CDR1 as MDHEN and CDR2 as SYDVKM. V lost 1 base and J 3 bases, leaving 13 bases between the germline ends. DNA for the CDR3: TGTGCCAGCAGTTTATTAGGTGGACCGAACTATAATTCACCCCTCCACTTT. Its translation: CASSLLGGPNYNSPLHF.

This chain links TRBV19 with TRBJ2-1, with D hard to call. The CDR3 is 16 residues long. V was trimmed by 6 bases and J by 2 bases, leaving 17 bases between them. The germline V gene has CDR1 LNHDA and CDR2 SQIVND (reference sequence). Here the CDR3 DNA reads TGTGCCAGTAGAACCCTTACGGGCGCCACCTACAATGAGCAGTTCTTC. Translated, it gives CASRTLTGATYNEQFF.

The gene calls are TRBV18 and TRBJ1-1; D not resolved. Trimming cost V 0 bases and J 1 base, with 6 bases left between them. From germline, CDR1 is KGHSH and CDR2 LQKENI. The CDR3 is 14 residues long. The CDR3: CASSPPVQNTEAFF. The DNA of the CDR3 is TGTGCCAGCTCACCACCGGTGCAGAACACTGAAGCTTTCTTT. Filled out from reference TRBV18 and TRBJ1-1, the complete variable domain reads NAGVMQNPRHLVRRRGQEARLRCSPMKGHSHVYWYRQLPEEGLKFMVYLQKENIIDESGMPKERFSAEFPKEGPSILRIQQVVRGDSAAYFCASSPPVQNTEAFFGQGTRLTVV.

This rearrangement joins TRBV29-1 to TRBJ2-5; D remains ambiguous. The J call is in doubt because the DNA end fits TRBJ2-7 better. CDR1 and CDR2 (germline): SQVTM, ANQGSEA. This CDR3 region has 12 residues. The CDR3 reads CSAAWASYEQYF. CDR3 DNA sequence: TGCAGCGCTGCGTGGGCGTCCTACGAGCAGTACTTC.

J is TRBJ2-5 and V is TRBV10-3; 10 positions match TRBD1. This CDR3 has 15 amino acids. V lost 3 bases and J lost 3; bases outside the gene matches: 4. The germline CDR1 and CDR2 sequences are ENHRY and SYGVKD. Here the CDR3 DNA reads TGTGCCATCAGTGATTCGGACAGGGGGGAAGAGACCCAGTACTTC. It codes for CAISDSDRGEETQYF.

The J gene is TRBJ1-1, the V gene TRBV6-5; D call uncertain. Trimming stripped 4 bases from V and 9 bases from J, with 15 bases between. Germline-derived CDR1 and CDR2 are MNHEY and SVGAGI. The CDR3 length is 13 residues. This CDR3 is CASSSPGPTQAFF. In DNA, the CDR3 is TGTGCCAGCAGTTCCCCCGGGCCTACCCAAGCTTTCTTT.

This chain uses TRBV27 with TRBJ2-7, with 14 bases fitting TRBD2. CDR1 is MNHEY, CDR2 SMNVEV, per germline (reference sequence). There are 15 residues in the CDR3. Losses at the gene ends were 5 bases for V and 3 bases for J; bases not matched to a gene: 3. In DNA form, the CDR3 reads TGTGCCAGCAGTCCGACTAGCGGGAGGGGCTACGAGCAGTACTTC. Translated: CASSPTSGRGYEQYF.

This rearrangement joins TRBV28 to TRBJ1-4; weak D call: TRBD1 (5 bases). In germline, CDR1 is MDHEN, CDR2 SYDVKM. V lost 3 bases and J lost 5, with 10 bases in between. The CDR3 has 14 amino acids. CDR3 nucleotides: TGTGCCAGCAGTTTTCCCCAGGGAAATGAAAAACTGTTTTTT. This gives the protein CASSFPQGNEKLFF.

This clone was seen a few times. The rearrangement joins TRBV27 to TRBJ1-2; no firm D call. This CDR3 is 13 amino acids long. V gave up 2 bases and J gave up 5 bases, with 9 bases separating them. Germline CDR1 reads MNHEY; CDR2 reads SMNVEV (reference sequence). CDR3 residues: CASSLKAAYGYTF. CDR3 coding DNA: TGTGCCAGCAGTTTAAAGGCAGCATATGGCTACACCTTC.

Here the CDR3 reads CASSPTAYEQYF. Written as DNA, the CDR3 is TGTGCCAGCAGCCCCACGGCCTACGAGCAGTACTTC. The V call is TRBV7-2, the J call TRBJ2-7; D call uncertain. CDR1 and CDR2 from the germline V gene are SGHTA and FQGNSA. This CDR3 spans 12 amino acids. The ends were cut back, 5 bases at V and 2 bases at J, with 7 bases in the middle.

In this sample, this clone turned up a few times. This chain uses TRBV2 with TRBJ1-1; D is possibly TRBD1 (5 bases). Trimming stripped 2 bases from V and 5 bases from J, with 15 bases between. CDR1 and CDR2 from the germline V gene are SNHLY and FYNNEI. This CDR3 has 15 amino acids. CDR3 in DNA: TGTGCCAGCAGTGAAATGACGCCAGGGTGGACTGAAGCTTTCTTT. Residues: CASSEMTPGWTEAFF.

The J gene is TRBJ2-7, the V gene TRBV15; D is perhaps TRBD2 (5 bases). V lost 5 bases to trimming and J lost 7 bases, with 15 bases between them. The CDR3 loop spans 13 amino acids. Germline CDR1 LNHNV, CDR2 YYDKDF (reference sequence). CDR3 sequence: CATSPQEVGEQYF. The CDR3, as DNA: TGTGCCACCAGCCCCCAGGAGGTCGGGGAGCAGTACTTC.

The rearrangement uses TRBV5-1 and TRBJ2-3; possibly TRBD1 or TRBD2 for D (5 bases each). Germline CDR1 is SGHRS and CDR2 is YFSETQ. Deletions cut 0 bases from V and 6 bases from J, with 11 bases between. This CDR3 is 14 amino acids long. CDR3 nucleotide sequence: TGCGCCAGCAGCTTGGGAGGGGTCCCCGATACGCAGTATTTT. Amino acids: CASSLGGVPDTQYF.

The chain carries TRBV5-1 and TRBJ2-7; maybe TRBD2 (6 bases). This CDR3 spans 13 amino acids. CDR1 is SGHRS, CDR2 YFSETQ, per germline. Trimming took off 4 bases at V and 9 bases at J, with 17 bases between the two ends. In nucleotides, the CDR3 is TGCGCCAGCAGCGGAGGGCTGGATGGGAGGCAGTACTTC. Amino acids: CASSGGLDGRQYF. Variable domain in full (rest from reference TRBV5-1 and TRBJ2-7): KAGVTQTPRYLIKTRGQQVTLSCSPISGHRSVSWYQQTPGQGLQFLFEYFSETQRNKGNFPGRFSGRQFSNSRSEMNVSTLELGDSALYLCASSGGLDGRQYFGPGTRLTVT.

The chain joins TRBV11-2 to TRBJ1-1; D call uncertain. Trimming left V 4 bases short and J 6 bases short, with 6 bases between. The CDR3 is made up of 11 amino acids. Germline V lookup: CDR1 SGHAT, CDR2 FQNNGV. The CDR3 sequence is CASSSEAEAFF. The CDR3 nucleotides are TGTGCCAGCAGCTCAGAGGCTGAAGCTTTCTTT. The complete variable domain, with remaining parts taken from reference TRBV11-2 and TRBJ1-1, reads EAGVAQSPRYKIIEKRQSVAFWCNPISGHATLYWYQQILGQGPKLLIQFQNNGVVDDSQLPKDRFSAERLKGVDSTLKIQPAKLEDSAVYLCASSSEAEAFFGQGTRLTVV.

The genes are TRBV18 and TRBJ2-5, with D unclear. The CDR3 is 14 residues long. Germline loops: CDR1 KGHSH, CDR2 LQKENI. Trimming stripped 3 bases from V and 1 base from J, with 9 bases between. The CDR3 here is CASSPDVVQETQYF. As DNA, the CDR3 is TGTGCCAGCTCACCCGACGTAGTCCAAGAGACCCAGTACTTC.

The chain has TRBV29-1 and TRBJ2-5; the match to TRBD1 covers 10 bases. J was trimmed by 4 bases and V by 6 bases; bases with no gene match: 11. The CDR3 has 15 residues. Germline loops: CDR1 SQVTM, CDR2 ANQGSEA. CDR3 in amino acids: CSVSPGQGLGETQYF. The CDR3 DNA is TGCAGCGTATCGCCGGGACAGGGGCTTGGAGAGACCCAGTACTTC.

The chain uses TRBV6-6 and TRBJ2-2, with 10 bases lining up with TRBD1. J was trimmed by 4 bases and V by 6 bases; bases with no gene match: 2. The V gene's germline CDR1 is MNHNY and CDR2 SVGAGI (reference sequence). This CDR3 has 14 residues. CDR3 coding DNA: TGTGCCAGCAGATGGACAGGGGGCACCGGGGAGCTGTTTTTT. This codes for CASRWTGGTGELFF.

This clone was detected a few times. The chain carries TRBV5-1 and TRBJ1-3, with D uncertain. V lost 4 bases, J lost 0 bases, and 11 bases lay in between. Per the germline V gene, CDR1 is SGHRS and CDR2 is YFSETQ. The CDR3 has 15 amino acids. The CDR3 DNA is TGCGCCAGCAGCCCAAGAGGGCTCTCTGGAAACACCATATATTTT. Translating gives CASSPRGLSGNTIYF.